Listed here are 23 T cell receptor beta chains from one sample, sequenced in a study of T cell changes during pregnancy in multiple sclerosis. TCRdb's table, derived via immunoSEQ multiplex PCR, lists solely in-frame clones and lacks some. The sample consists of about 61,000 clones, about 87% of them appearing once. The sequencing used peripheral blood, collected in the first trimester of pregnancy. The origin of the receptors is a female donor in good health, enrolled as a control in a pregnancy study.

The gene calls are TRBV27 and TRBJ1-5; D is ambiguous. The CDR3 totals 15 residues. Trimming shortened V by 3 bases and J by 1 base, and 10 bases separated the two germline ends. The germline CDR1 and CDR2 sequences are MNHEY and SMNVEV (reference sequence). The CDR3 bases are TGTGCCAGCAGTTTTGAGCGCCCGAGCAATCAGCCCCAGCATTTT. Translated, it gives CASSFERPSNQPQHF.

V is TRBV7-2 and J is TRBJ1-5; possible D gene TRBD1, 5 bases. CDR1 is SGHTA, CDR2 FQGNSA, per germline. This CDR3 has 14 residues. The ends were cut back, 6 bases at V and 8 bases at J, with 17 bases in the middle. CDR3 sequence reads: CASRRAGETKPQHF. The CDR3 DNA reads TGTGCCAGCAGGCGGGCGGGGGAGACTAAGCCCCAGCATTTT.

The rearrangement joins TRBV5-6 to TRBJ1-5; weak D call: TRBD1 (5 bases). Germline assignment: CDR1 SGHDT and CDR2 YYEEEE. Trimming removed 0 bases at V and 2 bases at J, with 15 bases between. CDR3 size: 17 residues. CDR3 sequence: CASSLEGRAPGNQPQHF. CDR3 nucleotide sequence: TGTGCCAGCAGCTTGGAGGGCAGGGCCCCGGGCAATCAGCCCCAGCATTTT.

V gene TRBV7-9 combines with J gene TRBJ1-1; a weak D match, TRBD1 (6 bases). Trimming removed 1 base at V and 8 bases at J, with 17 bases between. The CDR3 is 15 residues long. Germline loops: CDR1 SEHNR, CDR2 FQNEAQ (reference sequence). CDR3 nucleotide sequence: TGTGCCAGCAGCTTAGGGACAGCCGGCGGTGGAGAAGCTTTCTTT. It yields the protein CASSLGTAGGGEAFF.

The J gene is TRBJ1-3, the V gene TRBV7-9; no reliable D call. Between the trimmed V and J ends, which lost 5 bases and 2 bases, there was a span of 4 bases. Germline V CDR1 and CDR2: SEHNR, FQNEAQ (reference sequence). CDR3 length: 12 amino acids. The CDR3 nucleotides are TGTGCCAGCAGCCCAACTGGAAACACCATATATTTT. Encoded protein: CASSPTGNTIYF.

The chain carries TRBV5-1 and TRBJ1-1; TRBD1 might be the D (6 bases). This CDR3 comprises 15 residues. Germline assignment: CDR1 SGHRS and CDR2 YFSETQ. Trimming removed 0 bases at V and 3 bases at J, with 12 bases between. This CDR3 is CASSLDREMDTEAFF. CDR3 sequence (DNA): TGCGCCAGCAGCTTGGACAGGGAAATGGACACTGAAGCTTTCTTT.

This clone was counted once. The chain joins TRBV7-2 to TRBJ1-2, with 11 bases that match TRBD1. V dropped 4 bases and J dropped 4; count of bases not matched to a gene: 8. CDR3 length equals 16 residues. CDR1 and CDR2 from the germline V gene are SGHTA and FQGNSA. Here the CDR3 reads CASSSAGTGGPYGYTF. Written as DNA, the CDR3 is TGTGCCAGCAGCTCAGCCGGGACAGGGGGACCCTATGGCTACACCTTC.

J is TRBJ1-2 and V is TRBV19; D not resolved. With 5 bases removed from V and 0 bases from J, the gap between germline ends came to 7 bases. The germline V gene encodes CDR1 LNHDA and CDR2 SQIVND (reference sequence). The CDR3 length is 13 residues. CDR3 nucleotide sequence: TGTGCCAGTAGTGTGGCAGCTAACTATGGCTACACCTTC. Amino acid sequence: CASSVAANYGYTF.

This sequence joins TRBV14 and TRBJ2-3; 12 bases align to TRBD2. J lost 5 bases, V lost 6 bases, and 6 bases had no gene match. Germline V lookup: CDR1 SGHDN, CDR2 FVKESK. The CDR3 runs 15 residues. The CDR3 spells CASRPSGGARDTQYF. The CDR3 bases are TGTGCCAGCAGACCTAGCGGGGGGGCGCGAGATACGCAGTATTTT.

This clone was seen only once. V usage is TRBV6-1 and J usage is TRBJ1-1; D possibly corresponds to TRBD1 (5 bases). Germline V gene data show CDR1 as MNHNS and CDR2 as SASEGT. The CDR3 is made up of 13 amino acids. V was trimmed by 6 bases and J by 1 base, leaving 9 bases between them. DNA of the CDR3: TGTGCCAGCAGGCAGGGCCAGAACACTGAAGCTTTCTTT. Translation gives CASRQGQNTEAFF.

The chain carries TRBV19 and TRBJ2-2, with no clear D. V lost 3 bases and J 7 bases, leaving 21 bases between the germline ends. Germline V gives CDR1 LNHDA, CDR2 SQIVND (reference sequence). CDR3 size: 17 residues. Here the CDR3 reads CASSIGYPTTRSGELFF. The CDR3 DNA is TGTGCCAGTAGTATTGGTTACCCTACGACTCGGAGCGGGGAGCTGTTTTTT.

This chain uses TRBV4-3 with TRBJ2-5; D gene unclear. Germline CDR1 is LGHNA and CDR2 is YSLEER. V lost 1 base and J lost 2, with 5 bases in between. The CDR3 loop spans 13 amino acids. The CDR3 nucleotides read TGCGCCAGCAGCCAAGCAGTACAAGAGACCCAGTACTTC. This gives the protein CASSQAVQETQYF.

For the CDR3, the DNA is TGTGCCACCAGCAGAGACTTAATTCTCTCTGGAAACACCATATATTTT. It translates to CATSRDLILSGNTIYF. The chain links TRBV15 to TRBJ1-3; D is unresolved. CDR3 length: 16 residues. Between the trimmed V and J ends, which lost 0 bases and 0 bases, there was a span of 9 bases. Germline CDR1 is LNHNV and CDR2 is YYDKDF (reference sequence). The full variable domain, completed using reference TRBV15 and TRBJ1-3, is DAMVIQNPRYQVTQFGKPVTLSCSQTLNHNVMYWYQQKSSQAPKLLFHYYDKDFNNEADTPDNFQSRRPNTSFCFLDIRSPGLGDTAMYLCATSRDLILSGNTIYFGEGSWLTVV.

The J gene is TRBJ2-1, the V gene TRBV29-1; D may be TRBD2 (5 bases). V was pared by 7 bases and J by 4 bases, with 17 bases between. The CDR3 has 14 amino acids. CDR1 and CDR2 from the germline V gene are SQVTM and ANQGSEA. The CDR3 sequence: CSGADGEPYNEQFF. CDR3 bases: TGCAGCGGTGCGGACGGGGAGCCTTACAATGAGCAGTTCTTC.

The V call is TRBV6-1, the J call TRBJ1-2, with a possible D match to TRBD1 (6 bases). Germline values: CDR1 MNHNS, CDR2 SASEGT. The CDR3 is made up of 15 amino acids. Trimming cost V 3 bases and J 2 bases, with 13 bases left between them. CDR3 DNA: TGTGCCAGCAGTGATGGGCGGACAGTAAACTATGGCTACACCTTC. It yields the protein CASSDGRTVNYGYTF.

The rearrangement uses TRBV4-3 and TRBJ1-2, with D perhaps matching TRBD1 (5 bases). V lost 0 bases, J lost 5 bases, and 13 bases lay in between. Germline V gives CDR1 LGHNA, CDR2 YSLEER. This CDR3 comprises 15 residues. The CDR3 protein is CASSQDRQGGYGYTF. Written as DNA, the CDR3 is TGCGCCAGCAGCCAAGACCGCCAGGGTGGATATGGCTACACCTTC.

The chain has TRBV29-1 and TRBJ2-7, with D possibly TRBD2 on 5 matching bases. The CDR3 length is 13 residues. With 1 base removed from V and 2 bases from J, the gap between germline ends came to 9 bases. Germline loops: CDR1 SQVTM, CDR2 ANQGSEA. CDR3 bases: TGCAGCGTTGAAGGGTCGGGGACCTACGAGCAGTACTTC. Translation: CSVEGSGTYEQYF.

The genes are TRBV15 and TRBJ2-1; 13 bases align to TRBD2. The CDR3 is 15 residues long. The J segment lost 6 bases and the V segment lost 3 bases, leaving 2 bases of the junction unmatched. Looked up from germline, CDR1 is LNHNV and CDR2 is YYDKDF (reference sequence). CDR3 coding DNA: TGTGCCACCAGCAGCACTAGCGGGGGGGCCAATGAGCAGTTCTTC. Its translation is CATSSTSGGANEQFF.

The rearrangement joins TRBV30 to TRBJ1-2, with 9 nucleotides matching TRBD1. The CDR3 has 14 amino acids. After removal of 0 bases from V and 5 bases from J, the junction contained 4 bases not matched to a gene. The germline V gene encodes CDR1 GTSNPN and CDR2 SVGIG (reference sequence). The CDR3 DNA reads as TGTGCCTGGAGTGTTCACAGGGGGCAATATGGCTACACCTTC. This encodes CAWSVHRGQYGYTF.

This chain links TRBV7-9 with TRBJ2-1, with a tentative D call TRBD2 (5 bases). This CDR3 contains 17 residues. With 2 bases removed from V and 7 bases from J, the gap between germline ends came to 21 bases. Per germline, CDR1 SEHNR and CDR2 FQNEAQ (reference sequence). CDR3 amino acids: CASSLTISKFRGNEQFF. The CDR3 DNA reads as TGTGCCAGCAGCTTAACAATCTCAAAATTTCGGGGAAATGAGCAGTTCTTC.

The rearrangement links TRBV19 to TRBJ2-7, with TRBD1 identical over 10 bases. Germline V CDR1 and CDR2: LNHDA, SQIVND (reference sequence). This CDR3 has 15 amino acids. V lost 7 bases and J lost 5; bases outside the gene matches: 11. The CDR3 DNA follows: TGTGCCAGTACCCCTAACCGGGACAGGGGTCACGAGCAGTACTTC. Translated, it gives CASTPNRDRGHEQYF. The full variable domain, with the rest looked up from reference TRBV19 and TRBJ2-7, is DGGITQSPKYLFRKEGQNVTLSCEQNLNHDAMYWYRQDPGQGLRLIYYSQIVNDFQKGDIAEGYSVSREKKESFPLTVTSAQKNPTAFYLCASTPNRDRGHEQYFGPGTRLTVT.

The CDR3 loop reads CATQPGVGQPQHF. The CDR3 nucleotides are TGTGCCACCCAACCCGGGGTCGGCCAGCCCCAGCATTTT. This chain connects TRBV10-3 to TRBJ1-5; D gene uncertain. The CDR3 runs to 13 residues. The germline gives CDR1 ENHRY, CDR2 SYGVKD. V gave up 10 bases and J gave up 7 bases, with 17 bases separating them.

The genes are TRBV6-1 and TRBJ1-5; D remains ambiguous. Germline loops: CDR1 MNHNS, CDR2 SASEGT. V was trimmed by 1 base and J by 3 bases, leaving 7 bases between them. There are 14 residues in the CDR3. The CDR3 sequence is CASSEGDYNQPQHF. The CDR3 DNA follows: TGTGCCAGCAGTGAAGGAGATTACAATCAGCCCCAGCATTTT.